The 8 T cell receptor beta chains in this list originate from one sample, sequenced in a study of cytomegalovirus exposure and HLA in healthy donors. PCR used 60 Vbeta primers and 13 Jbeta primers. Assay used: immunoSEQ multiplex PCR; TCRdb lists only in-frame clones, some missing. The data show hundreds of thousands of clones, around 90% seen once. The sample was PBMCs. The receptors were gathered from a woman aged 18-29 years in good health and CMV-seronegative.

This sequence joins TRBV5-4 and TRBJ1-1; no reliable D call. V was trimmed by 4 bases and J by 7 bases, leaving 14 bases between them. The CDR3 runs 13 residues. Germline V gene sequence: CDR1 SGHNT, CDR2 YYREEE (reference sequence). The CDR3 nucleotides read TGTGCCAGCAGCCCCGACTCCCGCGGTGAAGCTTTCTTT. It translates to CASSPDSRGEAFF. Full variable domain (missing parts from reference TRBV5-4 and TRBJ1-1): ETGVTQSPTHLIKTRGQQVTLRCSSQSGHNTVSWYQQALGQGPQFIFQYYREEENGRGNFPPRFSGLQFPNYSSELNVNALELDDSALYLCASSPDSRGEAFFGQGTRLTVV.

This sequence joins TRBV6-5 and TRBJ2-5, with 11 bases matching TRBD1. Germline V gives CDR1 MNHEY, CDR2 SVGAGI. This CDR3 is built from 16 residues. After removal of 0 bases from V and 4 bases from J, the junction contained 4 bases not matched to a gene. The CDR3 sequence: CASSYSGTGGIETQYF. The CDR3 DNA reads TGTGCCAGCAGTTACTCCGGGACAGGGGGTATAGAGACCCAGTACTTC.

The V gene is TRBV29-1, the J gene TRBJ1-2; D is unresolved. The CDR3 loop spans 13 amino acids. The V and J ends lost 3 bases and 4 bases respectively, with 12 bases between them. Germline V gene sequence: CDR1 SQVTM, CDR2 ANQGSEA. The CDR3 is CSVEFVGGYGYTF. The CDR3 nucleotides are TGCAGCGTTGAGTTCGTTGGCGGCTATGGCTACACCTTC.

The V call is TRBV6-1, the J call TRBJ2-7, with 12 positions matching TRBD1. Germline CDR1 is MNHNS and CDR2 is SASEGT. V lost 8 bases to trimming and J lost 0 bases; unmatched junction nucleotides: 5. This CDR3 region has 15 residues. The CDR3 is CASVSGQGASYEQYF. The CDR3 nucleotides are TGTGCCAGCGTATCGGGACAGGGGGCCTCCTACGAGCAGTACTTC.

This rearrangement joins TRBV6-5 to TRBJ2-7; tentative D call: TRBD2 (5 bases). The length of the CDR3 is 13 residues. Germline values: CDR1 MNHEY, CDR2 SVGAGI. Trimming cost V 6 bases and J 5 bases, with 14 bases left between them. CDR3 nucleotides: TGTGCCAGCAGGGTCGCTAGCTTCCACGAGCAGTACTTC. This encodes CASRVASFHEQYF.

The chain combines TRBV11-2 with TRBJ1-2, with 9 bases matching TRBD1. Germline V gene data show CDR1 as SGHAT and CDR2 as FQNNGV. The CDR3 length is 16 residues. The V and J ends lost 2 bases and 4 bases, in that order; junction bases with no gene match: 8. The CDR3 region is CASSLPGTGISYGYTF. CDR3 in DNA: TGTGCCAGCAGCTTACCCGGGACAGGGATTAGCTATGGCTACACCTTC.

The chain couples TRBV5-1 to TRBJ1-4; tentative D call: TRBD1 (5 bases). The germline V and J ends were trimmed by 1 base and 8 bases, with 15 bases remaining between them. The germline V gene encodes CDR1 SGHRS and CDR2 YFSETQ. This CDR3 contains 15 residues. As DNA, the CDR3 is TGCGCCAGCAGCTTGTATGGGACTAATCTAGAAAAACTGTTTTTT. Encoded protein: CASSLYGTNLEKLFF.

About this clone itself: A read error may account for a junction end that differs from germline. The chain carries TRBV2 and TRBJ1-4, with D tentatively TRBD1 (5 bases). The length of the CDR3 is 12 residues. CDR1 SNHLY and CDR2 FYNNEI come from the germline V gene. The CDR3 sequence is CAGREFNEKLFF. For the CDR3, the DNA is TGTGCCGGCAGGGAGTTTAATGAAAAACTGTTTTTT. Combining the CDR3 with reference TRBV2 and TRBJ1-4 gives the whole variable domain EPEVTQTPSHQVTQMGQEVILRCVPISNHLYFYWYRQILGQKVEFLVSFYNNEISEKSEIFDDQFSVERPDGSNFTLKIRSTKLEDSAMYFCAGREFNEKLFFGSGTQLSVL.